This T cell receptor beta chain was profiled in a study of blood T cells in healthy people across ages. Combining a sample-barcoded 5' primer with a J-beta primer mix, a second PCR ran for about 7 to 11 cycles. TCRdb reanalysed the 5' RACE reads using MiXCR and keeps one entry per CDR3 protein. The sample includes approximately 770,000 distinct CDR3 sequences, roughly 64% of them seen just once. This clonotype was observed a handful of times. Its antigen is unknown. Notes on the study in general: The percentage of naive T cells correlated strongly with TCR beta diversity.

CDR3 length: 17 residues. V was pared by 0 bases and J by 1 base, with 6 bases of the junction left unmatched. CDR1 and CDR2 from the germline V gene are SGHRS and YFSETQ. The sequenced sample consisted of blood. The J gene is TRBJ2-1, the V gene TRBV5-1, with TRBD2 identical over 8 bases. This clonotype was obtained from a man aged 25-45 years in good health. Written as DNA, the CDR3 is TGCGCCAGCAGCTTGGGGACTAGCCCTCTGTCCTACAATGAGCAGTTCTTC. Translating gives CASSLGTSPLSYNEQFF.